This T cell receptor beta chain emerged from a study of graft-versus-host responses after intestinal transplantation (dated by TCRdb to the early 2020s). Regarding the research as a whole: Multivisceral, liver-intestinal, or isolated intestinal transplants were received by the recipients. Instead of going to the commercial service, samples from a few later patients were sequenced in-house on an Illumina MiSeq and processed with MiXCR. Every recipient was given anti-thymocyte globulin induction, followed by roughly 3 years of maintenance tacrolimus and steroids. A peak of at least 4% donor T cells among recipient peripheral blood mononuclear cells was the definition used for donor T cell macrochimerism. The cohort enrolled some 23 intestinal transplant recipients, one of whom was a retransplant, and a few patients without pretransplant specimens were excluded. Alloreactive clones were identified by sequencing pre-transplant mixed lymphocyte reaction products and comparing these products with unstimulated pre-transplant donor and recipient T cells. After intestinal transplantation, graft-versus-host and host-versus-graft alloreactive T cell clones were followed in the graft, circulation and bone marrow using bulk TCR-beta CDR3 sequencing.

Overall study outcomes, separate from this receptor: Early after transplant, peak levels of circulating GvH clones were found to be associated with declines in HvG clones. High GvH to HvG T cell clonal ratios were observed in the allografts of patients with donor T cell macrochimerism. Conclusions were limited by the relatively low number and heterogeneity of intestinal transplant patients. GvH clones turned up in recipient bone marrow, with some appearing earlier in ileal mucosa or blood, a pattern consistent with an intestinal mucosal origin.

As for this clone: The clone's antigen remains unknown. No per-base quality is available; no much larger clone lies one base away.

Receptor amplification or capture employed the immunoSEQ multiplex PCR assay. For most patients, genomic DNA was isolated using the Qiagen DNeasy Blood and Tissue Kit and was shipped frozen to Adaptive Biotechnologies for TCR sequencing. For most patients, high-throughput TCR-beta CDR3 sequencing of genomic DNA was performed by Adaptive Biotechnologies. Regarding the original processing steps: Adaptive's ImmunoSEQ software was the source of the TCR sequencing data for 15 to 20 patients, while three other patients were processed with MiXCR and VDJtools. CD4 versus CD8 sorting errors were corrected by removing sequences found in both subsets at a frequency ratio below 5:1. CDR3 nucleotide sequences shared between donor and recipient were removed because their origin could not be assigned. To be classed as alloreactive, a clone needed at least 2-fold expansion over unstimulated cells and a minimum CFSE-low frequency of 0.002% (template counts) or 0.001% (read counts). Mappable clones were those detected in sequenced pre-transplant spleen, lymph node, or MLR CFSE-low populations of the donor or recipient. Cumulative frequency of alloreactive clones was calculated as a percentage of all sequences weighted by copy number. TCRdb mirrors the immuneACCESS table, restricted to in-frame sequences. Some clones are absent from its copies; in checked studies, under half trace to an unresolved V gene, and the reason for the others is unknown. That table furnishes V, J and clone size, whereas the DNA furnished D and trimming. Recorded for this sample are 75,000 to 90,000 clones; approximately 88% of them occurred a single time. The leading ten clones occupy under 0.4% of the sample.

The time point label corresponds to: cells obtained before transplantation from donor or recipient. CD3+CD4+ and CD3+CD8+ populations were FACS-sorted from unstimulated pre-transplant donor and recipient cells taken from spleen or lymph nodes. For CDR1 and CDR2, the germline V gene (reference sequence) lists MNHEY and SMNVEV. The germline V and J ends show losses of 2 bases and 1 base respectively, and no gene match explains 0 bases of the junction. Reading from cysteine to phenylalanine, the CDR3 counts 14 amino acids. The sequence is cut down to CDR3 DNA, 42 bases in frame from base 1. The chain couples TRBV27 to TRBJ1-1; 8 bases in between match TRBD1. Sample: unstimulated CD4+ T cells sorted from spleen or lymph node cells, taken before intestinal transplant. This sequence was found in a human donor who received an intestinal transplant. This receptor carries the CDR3 CASSLGQGNTEAFF. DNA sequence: TGTGCCAGCAGTTTAGGACAGGGGAACACTGAAGCTTTCTTT.